This paragraph covers one T cell receptor beta chain sequence. CDR3 length: 13 residues. Trimming cost V 6 bases and J 7 bases; bases outside gene matches: 4. Germline V gene lookup returns CDR1 ENHRY and CDR2 SYGVKD. The data belong to a study of blood T cell repertoires in COVID-19. Study background: From the United States, Italy and Spain came samples of acute and convalescent COVID-19. PBMCs, B-cell-depleted T cells, or T cells were the source of the cDNA or gDNA that made up the material.

The assay was immunoSEQ multiplex PCR, and TCRdb's table has in-frame clones only and misses some. The table lists a few hundred thousand clones, roughly 90% of them singletons. Those who participated ranged in age from 18 to 89 years and resided in about 24 US areas. Participant-given clinical history determined each cohort assignment. This receptor was obtained from a woman younger than 30 who had recovered from COVID-19. This chain uses TRBV10-3 with TRBJ1-5; 9 bases match TRBD1. The source material was PBMCs or T cells enriched from blood (not recorded which). CDR3: CAIREGQGQPQHF. The CDR3 DNA sequence: TGTGCCATCAGGGAGGGACAGGGACAGCCCCAGCATTTT.